This T cell receptor beta chain was documented in a study of identical twins. Regarding the study as a whole: Twins shared out-of-frame alpha sequences with excess low generation probability.

cDNA molecules carried unique molecular identifiers, and template switching added a universal primer site. TCRdb passed the 5' RACE reads through MiXCR, listing each CDR3 protein once. Among around 220,000 distinct CDR3 sequences listed, roughly a tenth were seen once. A word on this clonotype: Antigen: not known. This may be a read error: a much more frequent sequence differs by one nucleotide.

The germline V gene has CDR1 DFQATT and CDR2 SNEGSKA (reference sequence). The CDR3 spans 17 residues. All donors were healthy, and all were Caucasian. Sequencing was done on a sample of memory T cells sorted from blood. The chain is built from TRBV20-1 and TRBJ2-7, with 9 bases fitting TRBD1. This TCR was recovered from a man aged 50 to 59 in good health. The CDR3 DNA follows: TGCAGTGCTAGAGATAAAAAGGGGGACAGGGTCGACTACGTGCAGTACTTC. Residues: CSARDKKGDRVDYVQYF.